This T cell receptor (beta chain) stems from a study of OX40 agonist ivuxolimab in advanced cancers. Overall study results and limits: The study found that CD8+ T cells averaged more expanded clones than CD4+.

The table came from immunoSEQ multiplex PCR; TCRdb's copy has only in-frame clones and leaves some out. The top ten clones hold under 0.35% of a sample with some 98,000 clones, roughly 84% of them seen once. Concerning this clone itself: Its target is unknown.

The sequence was collected from an adult with an advanced solid tumor such as melanoma, head and neck, liver or kidney cancer. Sequences were derived from CD4+ or CD8+ T cells sorted from blood, sampled in a trial of the OX40 agonist ivuxolimab.

Here the CDR3 DNA reads TGTGCCAGCACTTTGGGACACGGGGGGAACAATGAGCAGTTCTTC. Its protein product is CASTLGHGGNNEQFF. The chain links TRBV6-5 to TRBJ2-1; weak D call: TRBD2 (7 bases). Germline V CDR1 and CDR2: MNHEY, SVGAGI. Trimming left V 7 bases short and J 5 bases short, with 18 bases between. The CDR3 spans 15 residues.